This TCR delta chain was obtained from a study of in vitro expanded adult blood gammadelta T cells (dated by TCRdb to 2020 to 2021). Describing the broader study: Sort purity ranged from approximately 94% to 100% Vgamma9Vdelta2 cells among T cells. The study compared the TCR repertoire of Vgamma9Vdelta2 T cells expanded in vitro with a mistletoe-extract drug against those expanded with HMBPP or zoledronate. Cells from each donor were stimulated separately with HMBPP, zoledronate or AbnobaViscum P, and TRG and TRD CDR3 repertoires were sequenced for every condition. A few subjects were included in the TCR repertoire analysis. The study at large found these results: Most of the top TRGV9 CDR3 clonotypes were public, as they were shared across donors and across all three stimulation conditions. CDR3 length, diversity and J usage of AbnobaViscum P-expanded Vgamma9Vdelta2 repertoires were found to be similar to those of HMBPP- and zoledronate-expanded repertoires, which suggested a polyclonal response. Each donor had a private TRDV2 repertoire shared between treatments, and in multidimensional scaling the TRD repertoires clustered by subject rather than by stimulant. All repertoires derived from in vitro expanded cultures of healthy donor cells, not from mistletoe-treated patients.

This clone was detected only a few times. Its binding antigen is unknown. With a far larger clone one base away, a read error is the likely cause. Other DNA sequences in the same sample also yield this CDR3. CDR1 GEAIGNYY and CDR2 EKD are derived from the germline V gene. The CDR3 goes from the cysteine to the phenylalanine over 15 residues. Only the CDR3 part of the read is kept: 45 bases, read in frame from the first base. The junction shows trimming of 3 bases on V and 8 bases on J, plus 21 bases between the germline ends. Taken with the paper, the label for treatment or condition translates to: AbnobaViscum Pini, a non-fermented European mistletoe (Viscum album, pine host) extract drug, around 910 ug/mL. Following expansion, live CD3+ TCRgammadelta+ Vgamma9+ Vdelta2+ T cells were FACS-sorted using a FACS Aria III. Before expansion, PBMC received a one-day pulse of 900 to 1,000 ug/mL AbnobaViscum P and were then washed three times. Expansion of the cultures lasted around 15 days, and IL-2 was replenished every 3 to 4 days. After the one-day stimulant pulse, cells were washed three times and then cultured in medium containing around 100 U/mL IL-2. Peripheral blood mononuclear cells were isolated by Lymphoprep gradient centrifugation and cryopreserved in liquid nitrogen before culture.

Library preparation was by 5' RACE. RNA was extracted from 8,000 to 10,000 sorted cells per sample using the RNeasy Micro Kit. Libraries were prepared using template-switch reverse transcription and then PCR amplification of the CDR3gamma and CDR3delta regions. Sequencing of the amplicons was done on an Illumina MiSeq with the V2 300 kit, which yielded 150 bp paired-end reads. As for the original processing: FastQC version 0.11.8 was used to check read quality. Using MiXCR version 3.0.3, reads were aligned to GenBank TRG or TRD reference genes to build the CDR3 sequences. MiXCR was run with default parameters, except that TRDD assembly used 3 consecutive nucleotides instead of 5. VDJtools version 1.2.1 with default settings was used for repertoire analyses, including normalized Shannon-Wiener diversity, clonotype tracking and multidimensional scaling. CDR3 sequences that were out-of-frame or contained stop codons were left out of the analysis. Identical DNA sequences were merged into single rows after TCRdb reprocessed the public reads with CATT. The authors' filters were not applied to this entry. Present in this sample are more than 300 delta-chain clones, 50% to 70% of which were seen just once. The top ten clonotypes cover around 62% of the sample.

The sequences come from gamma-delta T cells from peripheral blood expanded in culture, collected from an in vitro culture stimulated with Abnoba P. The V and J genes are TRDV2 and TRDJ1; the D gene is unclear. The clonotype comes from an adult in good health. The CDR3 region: CACDAILANRTKLIF. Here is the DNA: TGTGCCTGTGACGCAATCCTTGCCAACCGGACAAAACTCATCTTT.